What follows are 21 T cell receptor beta chains derived from one specimen sequenced in a study of T cell changes during pregnancy in multiple sclerosis. Libraries were prepared by immunoSEQ multiplex PCR; TCRdb keeps only in-frame clonotypes and omits some of them. The sample has over 45,000 clones; about 92% are singletons. This specimen was CD4+ T cells from peripheral blood mononuclear cells, taken in the second trimester of pregnancy. The origin of the receptors is a female donor with multiple sclerosis, enrolled in a pregnancy study.

The chain joins TRBV7-8 to TRBJ1-4; 7 bases are a match to TRBD1. This CDR3 is 14 amino acids long. V was clipped by 5 bases and J by 10 bases; unmatched bases: 10. Germline assignment: CDR1 SGHVS and CDR2 FQNEAQ. Here the CDR3 DNA reads TGTGCCAGCAGCGGCGACAGGGTGGGGGGAAAACTGTTTTTT. It encodes CASSGDRVGGKLFF.

The genes are TRBV6-6 and TRBJ1-5; perhaps TRBD1 as D (6 bases). Deletions cut 8 bases from V and 4 bases from J, with 12 bases between. Per germline, CDR1 MNHNY and CDR2 SVGAGI (reference sequence). This CDR3 region has 13 residues. CDR3 in DNA: TGTGCCAGCCGAGGACAGCGAAATCAGCCCCAGCATTTT. Protein product: CASRGQRNQPQHF.

The rearrangement joins TRBV4-2 to TRBJ1-2; the match to TRBD1 covers 7 bases. V gave up 4 bases and J gave up 8 bases; unmatched junction bases: 7. The germline CDR1 and CDR2 sequences are LGHNA and YNFKEQ. The CDR3 runs to 13 residues. The CDR3 DNA follows: TGTGCCAGCAGCCTAGGACAGGCCCGGGGCTACACCTTC. Translating gives CASSLGQARGYTF.

The chain employs TRBV18 and TRBJ2-7, with D hard to call. Deletions cut 2 bases from V and 0 bases from J, with 8 bases between. The CDR3 has 14 amino acids. CDR1 and CDR2 from the germline V gene are KGHSH and LQKENI. This chain's CDR3 is CASSPLDLSYEQYF. The DNA for the CDR3 is TGTGCCAGCTCACCATTAGATCTCTCCTACGAGCAGTACTTC.

V gene TRBV5-8 combines with J gene TRBJ2-1; TRBD2 might be the D (6 bases). V was clipped by 1 base and J by 9 bases, with 17 bases between them. The germline CDR1 and CDR2 sequences are SGHTS and YDEGEE. The CDR3 covers 15 residues. CDR3 coding DNA: TGTGCCAGCAGCTTGAGGTTTGGGGGAGCGGGTGAGCAGTTCTTC. Amino acid sequence: CASSLRFGGAGEQFF.

The V call is TRBV10-3, the J call TRBJ2-5, with TRBD2 identical over 7 bases. The CDR3 extends over 15 amino acids. Germline CDR1 reads ENHRY; CDR2 reads SYGVKD. V lost 2 bases, J lost 3 bases, and 6 bases stayed unmatched. The CDR3 loop is CAISEGGSGKETQYF. The CDR3 nucleotides read TGTGCCATCAGTGAGGGCGGGAGTGGTAAAGAGACCCAGTACTTC.

The chain joins TRBV7-7 to TRBJ2-5; no clear D gene. The CDR3 has 15 amino acids. Trimming shortened V by 5 bases and J by 5 bases, and 18 bases separated the two germline ends. CDR1 is SSHAT, CDR2 FNYEAQ, per germline (reference sequence). The CDR3 coding sequence is TGTGCCAGCAGCCCCGTCAACCGGCCCGGGGAGACCCAGTACTTC. Translation gives CASSPVNRPGETQYF.

This chain connects TRBV28 to TRBJ2-4, with 10 bases matching TRBD1. The V gene end was trimmed by 6 bases and the J gene end by 1 base; junction bases not matched to a gene: 6. The CDR3 runs to 16 residues. CDR1 and CDR2 from the germline V gene are MDHEN and SYDVKM. In DNA form, the CDR3 reads TGTGCCAGCAGGTTAAGACAGGGGGCGGCCAAAAACATTCAGTACTTC. Residues: CASRLRQGAAKNIQYF.

The chain combines TRBV10-2 with TRBJ2-7; D is ambiguous. Deletions cut 6 bases from V and 5 bases from J, with 14 bases between. The CDR3 loop spans 13 amino acids. Germline V gene lookup returns CDR1 WSHSY and CDR2 SAAADI. The DNA of the CDR3 is TGCGCCAGCAGACAGCAGGCCGGCGACGAGCAGTACTTC. This gives the protein CASRQQAGDEQYF.

This chain connects TRBV5-1 to TRBJ2-5; 7 bases map to TRBD1. Judging by the DNA end, TRBJ2-7 fits better; the J call may be wrong. This CDR3 region has 14 residues. Looked up from germline, CDR1 is SGHRS and CDR2 is YFSETQ. CDR3 region: CASRPQGSFYEQYF. The DNA for the CDR3 is TGCGCCAGCAGACCACAGGGGTCCTTCTACGAGCAGTACTTC.

The gene calls are TRBV11-1 and TRBJ2-7; 8 bases line up with TRBD2. The CDR3 is 15 residues long. Looked up from germline, CDR1 is SGHAT and CDR2 is FQDESV (reference sequence). V dropped 6 bases and J dropped 5; count of bases not matched to a gene: 12. Here the CDR3 reads CASRAFSGGVNEQYF. The CDR3, as DNA: TGTGCCAGCAGGGCTTTTTCCGGGGGGGTCAACGAGCAGTACTTC.

On this clone itself: Mismatch with germline at one junction end may stem from a read error. The V call is TRBV9, the J call TRBJ2-2; 10 nucleotides align to TRBD2. The germline CDR1 and CDR2 sequences are SGDLS and YYNGEE. The CDR3 covers 14 residues. Written as DNA, the CDR3 is TGTGCCAGCACCGTAGCGGGAGGCACCGGGGAGCTGTTTTTT. Protein sequence: CASTVAGGTGELFF. The variable domain in full, completed from reference TRBV9 and TRBJ2-2, reads DSGVTQTPKHLITATGQRVTLRCSPRSGDLSVYWYQQSLDQGLQFLIQYYNGEERAKGNILERFSAQQFPDLHSELNLSSLELGDSALYFCASTVAGGTGELFFGEGSRLTVL.

The CDR3: CASSDVGTGTANQPQHF. CDR3 DNA: TGTGCCAGCAGTGATGTGGGGACCGGGACAGCAAATCAGCCCCAGCATTTT. The chain uses TRBV6-1 and TRBJ1-5; TRBD1 agrees at 7 bases. This CDR3 contains 17 residues. The germline gives CDR1 MNHNS, CDR2 SASEGT. V shed 3 bases, J shed 4 bases, and the junction held 12 bases outside the gene matches.

The chain employs TRBV7-2 and TRBJ2-1, with TRBD1 identical over 7 bases. V lost 5 bases to trimming and J lost 0 bases; unmatched junction nucleotides: 7. Germline V gene sequence: CDR1 SGHTA, CDR2 FQGNSA. CDR3 length equals 16 residues. The CDR3 loop is CASSPRTGVSYNEQFF. In DNA form, the CDR3 reads TGTGCCAGCAGCCCAAGGACAGGTGTCTCCTACAATGAGCAGTTCTTC. Full variable domain (outside the CDR3, taken from reference TRBV7-2 and TRBJ2-1): GAGVSQSPSNKVTEKGKDVELRCDPISGHTALYWYRQSLGQGLEFLIYFQGNSAPDKSGLPSDRFSAERTGGSVSTLTIQRTQQEDSAVYLCASSPRTGVSYNEQFFGPGTRLTVL.

J is TRBJ2-3 and V is TRBV11-1; D perhaps matches TRBD2 (7 bases). This CDR3 has 16 residues. Germline V gene sequence: CDR1 SGHAT, CDR2 FQDESV (reference sequence). V lost 3 bases to trimming and J lost 5 bases, with 18 bases between them. For the CDR3, the DNA is TGTGCCAGCAGCTTCGCCACAGGGCGCGGGGGAGATACGCAGTATTTT. Its translation is CASSFATGRGGDTQYF.

The rearrangement joins TRBV19 to TRBJ2-2; the D gene is possibly TRBD1 (8 bases). Germline loops: CDR1 LNHDA, CDR2 SQIVND (reference sequence). This CDR3 is built from 17 residues. The ends were cut back, 3 bases at V and 5 bases at J, with 19 bases in the middle. The CDR3 coding sequence is TGTGCCAGTAGTATCGACCTGACAGGGGAGGGAACCGGGGAGCTGTTTTTT. Protein sequence: CASSIDLTGEGTGELFF.

The chain carries TRBV30 and TRBJ1-1; TRBD1 is a possible D gene (5 bases). V dropped 3 bases and J dropped 5 bases, with 22 bases sitting between them. The CDR3 covers 16 residues. Germline CDR1 is GTSNPN and CDR2 is SVGIG (reference sequence). The CDR3 DNA reads as TGTGCCTGGAGCCGATTCCCGGCGCGGGGGAGAACTGAAGCTTTCTTT. Residues: CAWSRFPARGRTEAFF.

This chain uses TRBV6-1 with TRBJ1-5, with TRBD1 matching over 7 bases. The V and J ends lost 1 base and 1 base, in that order; junction bases with no gene match: 4. The germline CDR1 and CDR2 sequences are MNHNS and SASEGT. The CDR3 has 16 amino acids. The CDR3 sequence is CASSEGGQLSNQPQHF. As DNA, the CDR3 is TGTGCCAGCAGTGAAGGGGGACAGTTGAGCAATCAGCCCCAGCATTTT.

This chain links TRBV28 with TRBJ2-1; 8 bases align to TRBD1. Germline V CDR1 and CDR2: MDHEN, SYDVKM. With 7 bases clipped from V and 3 bases from J, the junction kept 2 bases outside the gene matches. The CDR3 covers 13 residues. CDR3 residues: CASTGGVYNEQFF. The CDR3 DNA is TGTGCCAGCACAGGGGGCGTCTACAATGAGCAGTTCTTC.

This chain links TRBV2 with TRBJ2-7; possible D gene TRBD2, 5 bases. In germline, CDR1 is SNHLY, CDR2 FYNNEI. CDR3 size: 12 residues. Trimming took 6 bases from V and 3 from J, leaving 9 bases between them. For the CDR3, the DNA is TGTGCCAGCAGACTAGACAACTACGAGCAGTACTTC. This translates into CASRLDNYEQYF.

V and J are TRBV11-2 and TRBJ2-3, with a weak D call TRBD1 (7 bases). The CDR3 contains 17 residues. Deletions cut 0 bases from V and 1 base from J, with 14 bases between. CDR1 SGHAT and CDR2 FQNNGV come from the germline V gene. DNA of the CDR3: TGTGCCAGCAGCTTAGATAACCGGGGGACAGGCACAGATACGCAGTATTTT. Protein product: CASSLDNRGTGTDTQYF.